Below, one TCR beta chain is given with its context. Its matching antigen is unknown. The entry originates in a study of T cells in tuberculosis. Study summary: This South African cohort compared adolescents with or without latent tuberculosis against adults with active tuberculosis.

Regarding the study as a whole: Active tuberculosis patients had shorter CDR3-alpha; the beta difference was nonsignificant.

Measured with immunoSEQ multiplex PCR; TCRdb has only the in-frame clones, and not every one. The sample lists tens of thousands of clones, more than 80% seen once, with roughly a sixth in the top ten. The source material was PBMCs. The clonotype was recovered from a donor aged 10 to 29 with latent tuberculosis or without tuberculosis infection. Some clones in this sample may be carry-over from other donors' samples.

The chain's CDR3 is CASSLSGRGPYEQYF. CDR3 nucleotide sequence: TGTGCCAGCAGCTTAAGCGGGAGGGGGCCCTACGAGCAGTACTTC. V gene TRBV7-2 combines with J gene TRBJ2-7; 10 bases match TRBD2. The germline gives CDR1 SGHTA, CDR2 FQGNSA. The CDR3 totals 15 residues. V trimming: 2 bases; J trimming: 2 bases; junction bases outside the gene matches: 3. Full variable domain (outside the CDR3, taken from reference TRBV7-2 and TRBJ2-7): GAGVSQSPSNKVTEKGKDVELRCDPISGHTALYWYRQSLGQGLEFLIYFQGNSAPDKSGLPSDRFSAERTGGSVSTLTIQRTQQEDSAVYLCASSLSGRGPYEQYFGPGTRLTVT.